This T cell receptor beta chain was sequenced during a study of post-analysis software for immune sequencing data (dated by TCRdb to between 2015 and 2017). At the level of the whole study: Disease courses on record covered relapsing-remitting, secondary progressive and progressive-relapsing multiple sclerosis, though some patients had no subtype annotation. The patient repertoires were set against 10 to 11 previously published healthy control repertoires from donors whose ages ranged from 6 to 25 years. A subset of samples was prepared in parallel using single-end sample barcoding, then pooled and co-amplified after Illumina adapter ligation.

The full study reports these points: Compared with controls, multiple sclerosis patients had significantly lower normalized Chao1 diversity, a finding suggesting substantial peripheral T-cell clonal expansion. Direct clustering with F measure showed strong co-clustering of samples prepared in the same batch, prompting a batch-effect correction. Patients showed significantly higher frequencies than controls for five TRBV segments, among them TRBV5-6, TRBV5-1 and TRBV20-1. The multiple sclerosis patient group was slightly younger than the control group.

Reading the label with the study, this specimen's time point is: second blood draw from one MS patient after hematopoietic stem cell transplantation. TCR beta repertoires were profiled from peripheral blood of 13 young patients with multiple sclerosis to demonstrate the VDJtools post-analysis software. Multiple sclerosis patients were children and adolescents aged roughly 6 to 17 years. Concerning this clonotype itself: The specificity of this receptor is unknown. Base qualities are not provided; no much larger clone lies one nucleotide away.

Compared with germline, V lacks 4 bases and J lacks 3 bases; bases without a gene match: 3. Reading the germline V gene gives CDR1 SQVTM and CDR2 ANQGSEA. From the cysteine through the phenylalanine, the CDR3 covers 14 amino acids. Solely the CDR3 DNA is kept, with 42 bases framed from the first base. Library prep was done by PCR. TCRdb shows the sequencer as Illumina HiSeq 2500. Unique molecular identifiers were incorporated into TCR beta cDNA libraries to reduce PCR and sequencing biases. Every 1 to 10 million input T cells yielded roughly 0.5 million cDNA molecules, meaning each molecule approximated one T cell. Patient libraries were prepared and sequenced with the same protocol used for the earlier healthy control dataset. Samples belonging to the same batch were prepared together, multiplexed and sequenced on a shared HiSeq lane. As for how the authors treated the data: Raw barcoded reads were processed with MIGEC, and single-read molecular identifier groups were discarded before consensus assembly and CDR3 extraction. Clonotype tables were post-analysed with VDJtools, and diversity was normalized by down-sampling all datasets to the smallest sample size. In repertoire overlap clustering, CDR3 amino acid sequences, but not nucleotide sequences, were matched to correct batch-related cross-sample contamination. Using fastp at Q25 and MiXCR, TCRdb reprocessed the public reads and kept productive beta chains. Each entry merges the rows of one CDR3 protein and shows their most common DNA and genes. The V and J calls reflect TCRdb's pipeline rather than the authors' work. The sample table contains 160,000 or so distinct CDR3 sequences; only one count was recorded for around 36% of them. The biggest ten clones account for approximately 30% of the sample.

The material was blood, obtained after autologous hematopoietic stem cell transplantation. This TCR was recovered from a girl aged 5-17 years with multiple sclerosis. Donor details come from another sample of the same person, matched by shared clones. This chain is built from TRBV29-1 and TRBJ2-1; 10 bases in the middle match TRBD2. The CDR3 corresponds to CSVVAGGLYNEQFF. The DNA sequence is given as TGCAGCGTTGTAGCGGGAGGCCTCTACAATGAGCAGTTCTTC.